This T cell receptor beta chain was sequenced for a study of T cell responses to AZD1222 COVID-19 vaccine. On the study more broadly: Second-dose recipients at about 4 or about 12 weeks were treated as one pooled group.

The method was immunoSEQ multiplex PCR; TCRdb's version includes in-frame clones alone and lacks a portion of them. There are about 82,000 clones in the sample; roughly 90% occur only once, and roughly 4.8% lies in the top ten. This specimen was peripheral blood, taken on day 0 of AZD1222 vaccination. This receptor was obtained from an adult in good health.

The CDR3 is CASSSDSGNTEAFF. The CDR3 DNA sequence: TGTGCCAGCAGCTCAGACAGCGGGAACACTGAAGCTTTCTTT. The chain couples TRBV11-2 to TRBJ1-1; tentatively, D is TRBD1 (5 bases). CDR1 SGHAT and CDR2 FQNNGV come from the germline V gene. The CDR3 runs to 14 residues. With 4 bases removed from V and 1 base from J, the gap between germline ends came to 10 bases.